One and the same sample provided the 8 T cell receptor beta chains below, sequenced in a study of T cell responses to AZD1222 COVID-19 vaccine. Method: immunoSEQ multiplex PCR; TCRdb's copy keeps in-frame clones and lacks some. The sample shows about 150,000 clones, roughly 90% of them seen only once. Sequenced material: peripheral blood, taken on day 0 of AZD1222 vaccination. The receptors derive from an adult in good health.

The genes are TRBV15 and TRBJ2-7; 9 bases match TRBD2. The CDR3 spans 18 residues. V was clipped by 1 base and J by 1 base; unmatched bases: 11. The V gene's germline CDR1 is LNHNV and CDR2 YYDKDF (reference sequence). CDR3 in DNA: TGTGCCACCAGCAGAGGTGTTCTAACTAGCGGGCAGTCCTACGAGCAGTACTTC. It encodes CATSRGVLTSGQSYEQYF.

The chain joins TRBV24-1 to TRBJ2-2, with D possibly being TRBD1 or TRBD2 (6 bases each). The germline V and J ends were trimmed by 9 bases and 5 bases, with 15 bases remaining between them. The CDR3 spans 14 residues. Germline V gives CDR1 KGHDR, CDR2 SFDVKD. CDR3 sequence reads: CATSWGAGTGELFF. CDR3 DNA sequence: TGTGCCACCTCTTGGGGGGCTGGAACCGGGGAGCTGTTTTTT.

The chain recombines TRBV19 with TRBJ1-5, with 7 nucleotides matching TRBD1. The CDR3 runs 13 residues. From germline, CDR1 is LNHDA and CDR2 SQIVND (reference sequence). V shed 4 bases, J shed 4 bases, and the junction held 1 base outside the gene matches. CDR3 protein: CASSKGANQPQHF. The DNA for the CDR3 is TGTGCCAGTAGTAAGGGGGCAAATCAGCCCCAGCATTTT.

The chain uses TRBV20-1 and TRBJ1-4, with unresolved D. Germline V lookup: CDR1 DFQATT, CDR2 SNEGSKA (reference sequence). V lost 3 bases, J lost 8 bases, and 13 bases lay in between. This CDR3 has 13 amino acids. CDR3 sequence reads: CSASLSGWEKLFF. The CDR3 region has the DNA TGCAGTGCTAGTCTCAGTGGCTGGGAAAAACTGTTTTTT.

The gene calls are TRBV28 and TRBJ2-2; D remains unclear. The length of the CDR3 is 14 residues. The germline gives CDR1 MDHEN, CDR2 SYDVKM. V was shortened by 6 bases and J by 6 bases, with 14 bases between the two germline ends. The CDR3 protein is CASSTADGSGELFF. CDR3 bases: TGTGCCAGCAGCACCGCGGACGGGTCCGGGGAGCTGTTTTTT.

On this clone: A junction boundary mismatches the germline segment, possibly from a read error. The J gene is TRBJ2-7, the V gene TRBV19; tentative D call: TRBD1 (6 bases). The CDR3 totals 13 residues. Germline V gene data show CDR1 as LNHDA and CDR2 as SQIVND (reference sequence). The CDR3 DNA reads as TGTGCCAGTAGTATTCCCCCGTCAGGGGCCTTCAACTTC. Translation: CASSIPPSGAFNF.

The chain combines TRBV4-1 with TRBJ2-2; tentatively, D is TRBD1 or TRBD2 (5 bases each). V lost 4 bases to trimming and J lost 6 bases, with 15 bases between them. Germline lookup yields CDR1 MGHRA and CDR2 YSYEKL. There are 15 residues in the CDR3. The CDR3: CASSRDLDRAGELFF. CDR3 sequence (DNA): TGCGCCAGCAGCCGGGACCTAGATCGTGCCGGGGAGCTGTTTTTT.

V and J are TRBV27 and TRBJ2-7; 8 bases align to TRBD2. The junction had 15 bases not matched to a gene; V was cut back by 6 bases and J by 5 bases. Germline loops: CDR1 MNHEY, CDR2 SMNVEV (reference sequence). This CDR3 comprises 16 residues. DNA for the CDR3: TGTGCCAGCAGCAAAGCGTTTCCAGCGGGACTAGACGAGCAGTACTTC. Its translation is CASSKAFPAGLDEQYF.